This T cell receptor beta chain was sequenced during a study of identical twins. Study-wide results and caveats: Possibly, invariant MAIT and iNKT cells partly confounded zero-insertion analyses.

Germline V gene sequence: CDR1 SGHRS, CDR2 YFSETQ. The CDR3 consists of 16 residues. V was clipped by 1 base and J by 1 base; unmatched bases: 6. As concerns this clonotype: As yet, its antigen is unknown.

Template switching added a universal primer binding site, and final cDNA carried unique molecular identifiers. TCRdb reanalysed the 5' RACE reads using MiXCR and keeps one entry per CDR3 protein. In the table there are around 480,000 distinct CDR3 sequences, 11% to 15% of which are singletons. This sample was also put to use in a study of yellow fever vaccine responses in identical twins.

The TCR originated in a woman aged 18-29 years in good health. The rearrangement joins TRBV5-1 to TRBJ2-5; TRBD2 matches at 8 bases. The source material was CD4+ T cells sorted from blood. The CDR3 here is CASSLYGTRGQETQYF. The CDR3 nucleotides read TGCGCCAGCAGCTTGTACGGGACTAGGGGCCAAGAGACCCAGTACTTC.